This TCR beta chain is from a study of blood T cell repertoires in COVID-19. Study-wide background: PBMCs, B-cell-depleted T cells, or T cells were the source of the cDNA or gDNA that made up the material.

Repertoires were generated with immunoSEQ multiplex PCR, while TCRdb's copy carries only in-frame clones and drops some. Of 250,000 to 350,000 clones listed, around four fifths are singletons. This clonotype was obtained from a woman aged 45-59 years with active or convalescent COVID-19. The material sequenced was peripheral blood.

The CDR3 loop is CASSHRGGPPGANVLTF. DNA for the CDR3: TGTGCCAGCAGCCATCGGGGTGGCCCCCCTGGGGCCAACGTCCTGACTTTC. The chain uses TRBV14 and TRBJ2-6, with D possibly matching TRBD2 (5 bases). The CDR3 is 17 amino acids. Trimming shortened V by 3 bases and J by 2 bases, and 14 bases separated the two germline ends. CDR1 SGHDN and CDR2 FVKESK come from the germline V gene.